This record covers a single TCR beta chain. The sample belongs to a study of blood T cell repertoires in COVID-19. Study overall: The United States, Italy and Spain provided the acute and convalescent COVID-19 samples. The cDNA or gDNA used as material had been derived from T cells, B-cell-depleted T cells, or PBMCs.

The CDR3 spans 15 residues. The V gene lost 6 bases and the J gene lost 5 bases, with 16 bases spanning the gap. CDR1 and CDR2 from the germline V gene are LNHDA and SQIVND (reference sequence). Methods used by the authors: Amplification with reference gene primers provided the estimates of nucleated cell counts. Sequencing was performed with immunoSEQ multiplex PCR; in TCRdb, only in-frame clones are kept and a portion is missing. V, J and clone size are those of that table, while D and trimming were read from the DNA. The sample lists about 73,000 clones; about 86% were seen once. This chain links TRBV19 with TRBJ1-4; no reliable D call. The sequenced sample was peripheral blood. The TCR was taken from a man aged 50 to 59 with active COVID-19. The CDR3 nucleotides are TGTGCCAGTAGGATCGGGAGTACGAACAATGAAAAACTGTTTTTT. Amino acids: CASRIGSTNNEKLFF.